This TCR beta chain was captured by sequencing in a study of memory CD4+ T cells and cytomegalovirus serostatus. Single viable CD3+CD4+CD8-CD45RO+ cells were sorted as the memory CD4+ T cells. The CDR3 runs to 15 residues. Per germline, CDR1 PRHDT and CDR2 FYEKMQ (reference sequence). As concerns this clone: Its antigen is still unknown.

Regarding the study as a whole: Suggested: most of the CMV-linked TCR signature lies in CD4+ memory cells. Each of approximately 70 CMV-associated TCRbeta sequences occurred in one to five individuals.

In the authors' workflow: Out-of-frame sequences were removed, leaving 2 million to 2.5 million distinct TCRbeta sequences. TCRdb's copy holds only in-frame clones and misses some; the assay was immunoSEQ multiplex PCR. V and J calls and clone size come straight from that table; D and trimming were deduced from the DNA. The sample has 45,000 to 65,000 clones; over 60% are singletons. The source is an adult in good health and CMV-seropositive. Source material: memory CD4+ T cells from blood. This chain connects TRBV13 to TRBJ2-5; 7 bases are shared with TRBD2. Near its end, the DNA agrees better with TRBJ2-7, so the J call may be wrong. The CDR3, as DNA: TGTGCCAGCAGCTTAAGCGGGATCATTCACTACGAGCAGTACTTC. This codes for CASSLSGIIHYEQYF.